The 22 T cell receptor beta chains in this list originate from one sample, sequenced in a study of cytomegalovirus exposure and HLA in healthy donors. The study ran its PCR with 60 Vbeta and 13 Jbeta primers. Profiled with immunoSEQ multiplex PCR; TCRdb holds only in-frame clones, not every one. The table shows over 85,000 clones, with roughly 72% occurring only once. Sequencing used PBMCs. Receptor source: a young man in good health and CMV-seronegative.

In nucleotides, the CDR3 is TGTGCCAGCAGCTTCGGGAACACTGAAGCTTTCTTT. It specifies CASSFGNTEAFF. The V gene is TRBV7-3, the J gene TRBJ1-1; D not certain. With 3 bases removed from V and 1 base from J, the gap between germline ends came to 3 bases. The CDR3 consists of 12 residues. The V gene's germline CDR1 is SGHTA and CDR2 FQGTGA.

The chain is built from TRBV29-1 and TRBJ2-7, with 10 bases lining up with TRBD1. J gave up 2 bases and V 6 bases, and 13 bases lay outside the gene matches. Germline assignment: CDR1 SQVTM and CDR2 ANQGSEA. This CDR3 is built from 16 residues. The CDR3 sequence is CSVAGTGVDSTYEQYF. In DNA, the CDR3 is TGCAGCGTAGCCGGGACAGGGGTTGATTCTACCTACGAGCAGTACTTC.

CDR3 in DNA: TGTGCCAGCAGTGGACAGTTTAGCTCCTACGAGCAGTACGTC. It codes for CASSGQFSSYEQYV. V gene TRBV2 combines with J gene TRBJ2-7, with D possibly being TRBD1 (5 bases). The CDR3 extends over 14 amino acids. Trimming shortened V by 4 bases and J by 0 bases, and 10 bases separated the two germline ends. The germline gives CDR1 SNHLY, CDR2 FYNNEI.

The genes are TRBV7-9 and TRBJ2-7, with TRBD2 matching 7 bases. The CDR3 runs to 14 residues. The V segment lost 5 bases and the J segment 2 bases; nucleotides outside the gene matches: 6. Germline values: CDR1 SEHNR, CDR2 FQNEAQ (reference sequence). The CDR3 sequence: CASSPPGGTYEQYF. In nucleotides, the CDR3 is TGTGCCAGCAGCCCCCCGGGGGGTACCTACGAGCAGTACTTC.

The genes are TRBV19 and TRBJ2-2; D is perhaps TRBD1 (6 bases). V was clipped by 3 bases and J by 4 bases, with 9 bases between them. In germline, CDR1 is LNHDA, CDR2 SQIVND (reference sequence). This CDR3 is 14 amino acids long. DNA of the CDR3: TGTGCCAGTAGTATTGGGGGCACCACCGGGGAGCTGTTTTTT. Protein: CASSIGGTTGELFF. Looking up the rest from reference TRBV19 and TRBJ2-2 gives the full variable domain: DGGITQSPKYLFRKEGQNVTLSCEQNLNHDAMYWYRQDPGQGLRLIYYSQIVNDFQKGDIAEGYSVSREKKESFPLTVTSAQKNPTAFYLCASSIGGTTGELFFGEGSRLTVL.

The chain couples TRBV5-1 to TRBJ2-1; TRBD2 matches 10 bases. CDR1 and CDR2 from the germline V gene are SGHRS and YFSETQ. V dropped 0 bases and J dropped 8; count of bases not matched to a gene: 14. The CDR3 spans 18 residues. The CDR3 loop is CASSLARTSGEIGDEQFF. Written as DNA, the CDR3 is TGCGCCAGCAGCTTGGCCAGGACTAGCGGCGAAATTGGCGATGAGCAGTTCTTC.

This chain joins TRBV28 and TRBJ1-1, with 7 bases matching TRBD1. Trimming at V came to 4 bases and at J to 3 bases, leaving 11 bases not matched to a gene. The germline V gene has CDR1 MDHEN and CDR2 SYDVKM. The CDR3 is made up of 16 amino acids. CDR3 in DNA: TGTGCCAGCAGTTGGCCAGAGGGGGCGCGGGACACTGAAGCTTTCTTT. Its translation is CASSWPEGARDTEAFF.

This clone came up a few times. The genes are TRBV4-3 and TRBJ2-2; D possibly corresponds to TRBD2 (7 bases). The CDR3 is 19 amino acids. The V gene's germline CDR1 is LGHNA and CDR2 YSLEER. Trimming shortened V by 1 base and J by 6 bases, and 24 bases separated the two germline ends. CDR3 amino acids: CASSQGARAGAGVAGELFF. The DNA for the CDR3 is TGCGCCAGCAGCCAAGGGGCCCGCGCGGGGGCCGGGGTCGCCGGGGAGCTGTTTTTT.

This clone was detected once. V is TRBV9 and J is TRBJ1-3, with TRBD1 matching over 8 bases. Germline V gene data show CDR1 as SGDLS and CDR2 as YYNGEE. The CDR3 has 15 residues. V lost 1 base and J lost 0; bases outside the gene matches: 0. The CDR3, as DNA: TGTGCCAGCAGCGTACAGGGGGCCTCTGGAAACACCATATATTTT. Translated: CASSVQGASGNTIYF. Filled out from reference TRBV9 and TRBJ1-3, the complete variable domain reads DSGVTQTPKHLITATGQRVTLRCSPRSGDLSVYWYQQSLDQGLQFLIQYYNGEERAKGNILERFSAQQFPDLHSELNLSSLELGDSALYFCASSVQGASGNTIYFGEGSWLTVV.

The chain links TRBV5-1 to TRBJ1-1, with 8 nucleotides matching TRBD1. Germline V CDR1 and CDR2: SGHRS, YFSETQ. This CDR3 has 14 amino acids. The trim removed 5 bases at V and 1 base at J, leaving 4 bases unmatched. CDR3 sequence: CASRSDRGNTEAFF. CDR3 nucleotide sequence: TGCGCCAGCAGGTCCGACAGGGGGAACACTGAAGCTTTCTTT.

The gene calls are TRBV19 and TRBJ1-1; 8 nucleotides match TRBD1. This CDR3 is built from 15 residues. With 3 bases clipped from V and 5 bases from J, the junction kept 8 bases outside the gene matches. In germline, CDR1 is LNHDA, CDR2 SQIVND (reference sequence). CDR3 coding DNA: TGTGCCAGTAGTATCCAGGGGGACAGGTTAACTGAAGCTTTCTTT. This encodes CASSIQGDRLTEAFF.

This rearrangement joins TRBV9 to TRBJ1-2; D not resolved. The CDR3 runs to 15 residues. Germline loops: CDR1 SGDLS, CDR2 YYNGEE. Trimming stripped 4 bases from V and 4 bases from J, with 17 bases between. The CDR3: CASSPGSDLIYGYTF. DNA for the CDR3: TGTGCCAGCAGCCCTGGGAGCGATTTGATCTATGGCTACACCTTC. Variable domain in full (rest from reference TRBV9 and TRBJ1-2): DSGVTQTPKHLITATGQRVTLRCSPRSGDLSVYWYQQSLDQGLQFLIQYYNGEERAKGNILERFSAQQFPDLHSELNLSSLELGDSALYFCASSPGSDLIYGYTFGSGTRLTVV.

The sample holds a few counts of this clone. CDR3 bases: TGTGCCAGCAGCCCGACAGGGGCGGGCGGCTACACCTTC. Translated, it gives CASSPTGAGGYTF. The V and J genes are TRBV6-5 and TRBJ1-2, with 8 bases identical to TRBD1. Germline values: CDR1 MNHEY, CDR2 SVGAGI. The junction had 8 bases not matched to a gene; V was cut back by 6 bases and J by 8 bases. This CDR3 has 13 amino acids.

The rearrangement uses TRBV15 and TRBJ2-7; TRBD2 is a possible D gene (5 bases). V shed 5 bases and J shed 3 bases, with 17 bases lying between them. Germline values: CDR1 LNHNV, CDR2 YYDKDF (reference sequence). The CDR3 is 15 residues long. This chain's CDR3 is CATSLEQRADYEQYF. DNA of the CDR3: TGTGCCACCAGCCTCGAGCAGAGGGCGGACTACGAGCAGTACTTC.

CDR3 protein: CAGGFSVRGYTF. DNA for the CDR3: TGTGCCGGGGGGTTCTCGGTGAGGGGCTACACCTTC. The chain employs TRBV2 and TRBJ1-2; tentative D call: TRBD1 (5 bases). Trimming removed 11 bases at V and 8 bases at J, with 18 bases between. This CDR3 is 12 amino acids long. The germline V gene encodes CDR1 SNHLY and CDR2 FYNNEI.

The chain has TRBV19 and TRBJ1-5; D possibly corresponds to TRBD1 (5 bases). Germline loops: CDR1 LNHDA, CDR2 SQIVND (reference sequence). The CDR3 consists of 13 residues. V lost 3 bases and J 5 bases, leaving 8 bases between the germline ends. The CDR3 DNA reads as TGTGCCAGTAGTATTACAGGTTATCAGCCCCAGCATTTT. Its protein is CASSITGYQPQHF.

This rearrangement joins TRBV7-3 to TRBJ2-3; 8 bases fit TRBD2. The J segment lost 6 bases and the V segment lost 4 bases, leaving 0 bases of the junction unmatched. The CDR3 sequence is 12 residues long. Germline V gene sequence: CDR1 SGHTA, CDR2 FQGTGA. The CDR3 loop is CASSSGGDTQYF. The CDR3 nucleotides read TGTGCCAGCAGCTCGGGGGGGGATACGCAGTATTTT. Variable domain in full (rest from reference TRBV7-3 and TRBJ2-3): GAGVSQTPSNKVTEKGKYVELRCDPISGHTALYWYRQSLGQGPEFLIYFQGTGAADDSGLPNDRFFAVRPEGSVSTLKIQRTERGDSAVYLCASSSGGDTQYFGPGTRLTVL.

The V call is TRBV2, the J call TRBJ2-7, with D perhaps TRBD1 (5 bases). The CDR3 covers 14 residues. V shed 8 bases and J shed 2 bases, with 16 bases lying between them. Germline V gene data show CDR1 as SNHLY and CDR2 as FYNNEI. The CDR3 loop reads CASLRVRGPYEQYF. CDR3 sequence (DNA): TGTGCCAGCCTCCGGGTAAGGGGCCCCTACGAGCAGTACTTC. Full variable domain (missing parts from reference TRBV2 and TRBJ2-7): EPEVTQTPSHQVTQMGQEVILRCVPISNHLYFYWYRQILGQKVEFLVSFYNNEISEKSEIFDDQFSVERPDGSNFTLKIRSTKLEDSAMYFCASLRVRGPYEQYFGPGTRLTVT.

In this sample, this clone turned up once. The chain couples TRBV7-6 to TRBJ2-5, with D possibly being TRBD1 (6 bases). Trimming left V 1 base short and J 5 bases short, with 11 bases between. The CDR3 runs to 14 residues. Germline V gives CDR1 SGHVS, CDR2 FNYEAQ. CDR3 sequence reads: CASSLDRARETQYF. In DNA form, the CDR3 reads TGTGCCAGCAGCTTAGACAGGGCCCGGGAGACCCAGTACTTC.

This chain links TRBV10-2 with TRBJ1-3; D gene ambiguous. Germline-derived CDR1 and CDR2 are WSHSY and SAAADI. This CDR3 has 15 residues. The V end lost 0 bases, the J end lost 3 bases, and 9 bases lay between the germline ends. CDR3 sequence: CASSESVAVGNTIYF. The CDR3 DNA reads TGCGCCAGCAGTGAGTCTGTGGCCGTTGGAAACACCATATATTTT.

The chain employs TRBV18 and TRBJ2-1; D might be TRBD1 (6 bases). The CDR3 is 15 amino acids. Per germline, CDR1 KGHSH and CDR2 LQKENI. The germline V and J ends were trimmed by 3 bases and 5 bases, with 14 bases remaining between them. The CDR3 loop reads CASSPRTGTDNEQFF. The DNA of the CDR3 is TGTGCCAGCTCACCGCGCACAGGGACGGACAATGAGCAGTTCTTC.

This chain uses TRBV4-3 with TRBJ2-3, with 10 bases aligning to TRBD2. V shed 1 base and J 5 bases; nucleotides not matched to a gene: 6. CDR1 LGHNA and CDR2 YSLEER come from the germline V gene. The CDR3 is 16 residues long. The DNA for the CDR3 is TGCGCCAGCAGCCAAGGACTAGCGGGCAGTTTAGATACGCAGTATTTT. It yields the protein CASSQGLAGSLDTQYF.